This record looks at one T cell receptor (beta chain) sequence and its context. The treatment denotes: randomized to nivolumab then ipilimumab (arm A) or the reverse (arm B). Sorted cells were live CD3+CD8+, lacking CD19 and CD56, from PBMCs. Produced via immunoSEQ multiplex PCR; TCRdb's table is partial and in-frame only. The table lists approximately 17,000 clones, approximately 80% of them singletons, with approximately 10% in the top ten. There are 17 residues in the CDR3. The trim removed 2 bases at V and 6 bases at J, leaving 14 bases unmatched. Looked up from germline, CDR1 is SGHVS and CDR2 is FQNEAQ. This sample was included in a study of sequential checkpoint blockade in melanoma. Study in general: Arm A got nivolumab then ipilimumab; arm B the reverse, 1:1.

The source of this sequence is a human donor with melanoma. This rearrangement joins TRBV7-8 to TRBJ2-7; the match to TRBD1 covers 9 bases. The material was CD8+ T cells sorted from blood (inferred from file names), obtained from a patient given nivolumab and ipilimumab in sequence. The CDR3 region is CASSLTQGQGVSREQYF. The CDR3 nucleotides read TGTGCCAGCAGCTTAACGCAGGGACAGGGCGTCTCGCGCGAGCAGTACTTC.